This is a list of T cell receptor beta chains from one sample in a study of T cell repertoires in cytomegalovirus infection. TCRdb redid the calling of the reads with MiXCR, one entry per CDR3 protein. The table shows under 850,000 distinct CDR3 sequences, with 35% to 45% occurring only once. The material sequenced was PBMCs. Receptors originate from a human donor in good health (CMV status not recorded). Some clones in this sample may be carry-over from other donors' samples. CDR3s include the opening cysteine and the closing phenylalanine or tryptophan.

TRBV5-5 CASSPGLAGYTGELFF
TRBV5-1 CASSLARQGGNEKLFF
TRBV27 CDTKRGHYNEQFF
TRBV6-5 CASSYGTANQPQHF
TRBV20-1 CSAFGLHYEQYF
TRBV20-1 CSAPNSGTVKNTEAFF
TRBV7-2 CASSLLGTGELFF
TRBV19 CASSMTGRGYEQYF
TRBV7-8 CASLPGGVNQPQHF
TRBV7-8 CASSLGFVGSNQPQHF
TRBV2 CASIPTGLGQFF
TRBV7-8 CASSKGWDQPQHF
TRBV20-1 CSASSPPGLNQGEQYF
TRBV19 CASSRNRDTLAGTEAFF
TRBV7-2 CASSLGPNTQYF
TRBV28 CASSSGQRYGYTF
TRBV7-8 CASSSTRVSTDTQYF
TRBV20-1 CSARDPSGGQPQHF
TRBV5-1 CASSLNSPGTADTQYF
TRBV7-8 CDSSSGRDQQFF
TRBV28 CASSLLRAGNTIYF
TRBV30 CAQSRNTEAFF
TRBV28 CASLSGGGYGYTF
TRBV5-1 CASSLAKGGGATNEKLFF
TRBV6-6 CASSYSFHQETQYF
TRBV7-9 CDSSSDRLLNTEAFF
TRBV28 CASSFGQYTQYF
TRBV4-2 CASSHRRGWQNTEAFF
TRBV25-1 CASSPPTGGRSYNEQFF
TRBV28 CASSSRLGTSGRVYNEQFF
TRBV6-5 CASTRGGTGVDEQYF
TRBV7-9 CSISLPQGAGSNVLPF
TRBV27 CASSAGQGRYEQYF
TRBV12-3/TRBV12-4 CASSFGGSSNEQFF
TRBV27 CASSAGTHLMYQETQYF
TRBV19 CASSNRGYTEAFF
TRBV7-8 CAILGGSRGGVETQYF
TRBV6-1 CASSDPRGTSNQPQHF
TRBV7-2 CASSPYTGETYEQYF
TRBV28 CASNVGWNEQFF
TRBV28 CASSLGGTGRNQPQHF
TRBV7-2 CASSFVPDPKETQYF
TRBV19 CAISKSGTGVSYNEQFF
TRBV6-1 CASRQLAGADTQYF
TRBV28 CASSFESSYEQYF
TRBV6-8 CASSTGRAYNEQFF
TRBV28 CASSPPEKLFF
TRBV10-3 CAISDLRDTQYF
TRBV7-2 CASPWERITGEQYF
TRBV2 CASNLTQTGPLYGYTF
TRBV7-8 CASKDPEGASLNEQFF
TRBV28 CASSSPGTVGDGYTF
TRBV12-3/TRBV12-4 CASSLGTDYSGNTIYF
TRBV4-1 CASSLAWGTGRAGNTIYF
TRBV15 CATSRDLPGNNQPQHF
TRBV18 CASSPLGGGAHNEQFF
TRBV12-3/TRBV12-4 CASTHGGETQYF